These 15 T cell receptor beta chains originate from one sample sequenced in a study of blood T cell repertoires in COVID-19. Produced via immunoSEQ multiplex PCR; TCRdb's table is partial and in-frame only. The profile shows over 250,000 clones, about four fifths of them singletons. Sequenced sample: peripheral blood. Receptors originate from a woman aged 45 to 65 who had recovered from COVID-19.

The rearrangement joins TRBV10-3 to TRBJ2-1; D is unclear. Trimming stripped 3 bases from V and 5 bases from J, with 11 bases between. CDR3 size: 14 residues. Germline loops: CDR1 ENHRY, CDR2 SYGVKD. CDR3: CAISDPSSDNEQFF. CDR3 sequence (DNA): TGTGCCATCAGTGACCCCAGCAGCGACAATGAGCAGTTCTTC.

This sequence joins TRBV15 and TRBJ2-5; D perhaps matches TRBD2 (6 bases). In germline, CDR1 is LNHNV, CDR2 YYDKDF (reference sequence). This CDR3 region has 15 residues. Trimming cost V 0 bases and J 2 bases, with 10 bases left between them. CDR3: CATSRDTSGQETQYF. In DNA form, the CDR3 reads TGTGCCACCAGCAGAGATACAAGCGGGCAAGAGACCCAGTACTTC.

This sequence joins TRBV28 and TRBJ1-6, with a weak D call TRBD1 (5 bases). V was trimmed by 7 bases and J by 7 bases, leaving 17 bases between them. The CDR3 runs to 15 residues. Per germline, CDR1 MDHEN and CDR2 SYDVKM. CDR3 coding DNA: TGTGCCAGCACCTTAACGAATAGGGGAAATTCACCCCTCCACTTT. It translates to CASTLTNRGNSPLHF.

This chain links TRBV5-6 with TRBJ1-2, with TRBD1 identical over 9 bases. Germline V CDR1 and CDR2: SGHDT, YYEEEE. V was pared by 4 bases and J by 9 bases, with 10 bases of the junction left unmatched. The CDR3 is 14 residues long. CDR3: CASSTGQGMDRYTF. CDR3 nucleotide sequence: TGTGCCAGCAGCACTGGACAGGGGATGGATCGCTACACCTTC.

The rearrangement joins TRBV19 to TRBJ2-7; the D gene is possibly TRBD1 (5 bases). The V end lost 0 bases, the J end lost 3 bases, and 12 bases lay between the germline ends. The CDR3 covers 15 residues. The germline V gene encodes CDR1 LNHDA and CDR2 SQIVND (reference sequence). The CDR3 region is CASSIDSGRVYEQYF. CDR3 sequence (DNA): TGTGCCAGTAGTATAGATAGTGGCAGGGTCTACGAGCAGTACTTC.

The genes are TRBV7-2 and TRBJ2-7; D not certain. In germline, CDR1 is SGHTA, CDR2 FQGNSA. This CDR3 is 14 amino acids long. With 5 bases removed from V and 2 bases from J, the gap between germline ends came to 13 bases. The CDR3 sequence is CASSPLPQTYEQYF. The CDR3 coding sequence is TGTGCCAGCAGCCCCTTACCCCAGACCTACGAGCAGTACTTC.

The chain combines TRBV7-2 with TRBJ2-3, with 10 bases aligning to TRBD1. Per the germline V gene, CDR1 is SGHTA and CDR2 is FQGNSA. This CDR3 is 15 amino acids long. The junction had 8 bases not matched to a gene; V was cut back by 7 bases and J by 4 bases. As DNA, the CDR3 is TGTGCCAGCACCGGTGGACAGGGGGGCGCAGATACGCAGTATTTT. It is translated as CASTGGQGGADTQYF.

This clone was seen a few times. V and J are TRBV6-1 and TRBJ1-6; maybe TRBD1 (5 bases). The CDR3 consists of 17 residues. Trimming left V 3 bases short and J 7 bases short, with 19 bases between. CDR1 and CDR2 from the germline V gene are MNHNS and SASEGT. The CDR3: CASSDHPGVNLNSPLHF. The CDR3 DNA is TGTGCCAGCAGTGACCATCCGGGGGTAAACCTGAATTCACCCCTCCACTTT.

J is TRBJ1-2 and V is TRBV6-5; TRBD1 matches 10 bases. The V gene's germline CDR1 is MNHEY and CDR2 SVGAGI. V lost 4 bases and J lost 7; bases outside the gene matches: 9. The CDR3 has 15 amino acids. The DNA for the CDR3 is TGTGCCAGCAGTTTTCGACAGGGGGCTAGTGGTGGCTACACCTTC. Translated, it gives CASSFRQGASGGYTF.

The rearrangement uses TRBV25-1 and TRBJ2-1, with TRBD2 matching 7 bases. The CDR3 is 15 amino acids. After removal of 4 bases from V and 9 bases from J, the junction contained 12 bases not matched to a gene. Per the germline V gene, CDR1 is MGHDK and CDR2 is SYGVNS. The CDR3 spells CASSGSGIIGSEQFF. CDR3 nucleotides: TGTGCCAGCAGTGGAAGCGGGATCATAGGTAGTGAGCAGTTCTTC.

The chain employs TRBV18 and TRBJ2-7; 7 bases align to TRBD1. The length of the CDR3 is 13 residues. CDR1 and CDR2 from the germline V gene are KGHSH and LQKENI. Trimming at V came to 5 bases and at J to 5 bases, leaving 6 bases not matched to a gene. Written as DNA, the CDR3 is TGTGCCAGCTCATCGACAGGGACCCACGAGCAGTACTTC. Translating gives CASSSTGTHEQYF. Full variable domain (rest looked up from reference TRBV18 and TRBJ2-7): NAGVMQNPRHLVRRRGQEARLRCSPMKGHSHVYWYRQLPEEGLKFMVYLQKENIIDESGMPKERFSAEFPKEGPSILRIQQVVRGDSAAYFCASSSTGTHEQYFGPGTRLTVT.

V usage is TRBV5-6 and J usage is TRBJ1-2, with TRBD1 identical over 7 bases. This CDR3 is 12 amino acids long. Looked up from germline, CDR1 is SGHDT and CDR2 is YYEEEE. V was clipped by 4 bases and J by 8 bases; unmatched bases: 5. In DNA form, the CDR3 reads TGTGCCAGCAGCCGGGACAGTAGAGGCTACACCTTC. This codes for CASSRDSRGYTF. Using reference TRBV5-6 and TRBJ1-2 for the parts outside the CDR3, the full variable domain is DAGVTQSPTHLIKTRGQQVTLRCSPKSGHDTVSWYQQALGQGPQFIFQYYEEEERQRGNFPDRFSGHQFPNYSSELNVNALLLGDSALYLCASSRDSRGYTFGSGTRLTVV.

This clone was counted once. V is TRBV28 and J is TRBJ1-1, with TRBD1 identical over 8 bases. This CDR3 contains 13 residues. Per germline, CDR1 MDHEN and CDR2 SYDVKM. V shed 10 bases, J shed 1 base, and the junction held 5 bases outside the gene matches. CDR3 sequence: CATQDRANTEAFF. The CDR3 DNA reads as TGTGCCACTCAGGACAGGGCGAACACTGAAGCTTTCTTT.

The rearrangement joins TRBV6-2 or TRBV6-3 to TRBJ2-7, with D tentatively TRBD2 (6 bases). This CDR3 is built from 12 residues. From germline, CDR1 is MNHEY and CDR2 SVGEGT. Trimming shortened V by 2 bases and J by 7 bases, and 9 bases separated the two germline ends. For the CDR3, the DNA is TGTGCCAGCAGTTACCCGGCGGGGGAGCAGTACTTC. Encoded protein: CASSYPAGEQYF.

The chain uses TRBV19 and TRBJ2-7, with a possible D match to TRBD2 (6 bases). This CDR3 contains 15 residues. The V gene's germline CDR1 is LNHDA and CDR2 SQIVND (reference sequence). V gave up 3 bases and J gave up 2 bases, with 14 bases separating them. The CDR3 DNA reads TGTGCCAGTAGTATCGGGTTGGGGGGACCCTACGAGCAGTACTTC. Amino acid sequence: CASSIGLGGPYEQYF. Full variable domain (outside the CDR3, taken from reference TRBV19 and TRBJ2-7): DGGITQSPKYLFRKEGQNVTLSCEQNLNHDAMYWYRQDPGQGLRLIYYSQIVNDFQKGDIAEGYSVSREKKESFPLTVTSAQKNPTAFYLCASSIGLGGPYEQYFGPGTRLTVT.